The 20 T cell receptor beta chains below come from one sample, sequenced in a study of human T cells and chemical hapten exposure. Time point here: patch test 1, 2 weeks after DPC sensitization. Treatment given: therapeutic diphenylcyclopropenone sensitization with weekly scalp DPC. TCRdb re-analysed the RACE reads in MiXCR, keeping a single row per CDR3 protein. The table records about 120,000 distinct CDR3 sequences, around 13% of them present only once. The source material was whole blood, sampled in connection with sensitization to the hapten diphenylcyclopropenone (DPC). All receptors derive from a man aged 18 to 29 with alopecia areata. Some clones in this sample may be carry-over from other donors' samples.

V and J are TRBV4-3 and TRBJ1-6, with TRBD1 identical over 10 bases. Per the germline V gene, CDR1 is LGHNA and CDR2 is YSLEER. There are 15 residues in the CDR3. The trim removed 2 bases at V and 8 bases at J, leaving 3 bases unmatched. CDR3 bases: TGCGCCAGCAGCCAATCGACAGGGGGCTATTCACCCCTCCACTTT. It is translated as CASSQSTGGYSPLHF.

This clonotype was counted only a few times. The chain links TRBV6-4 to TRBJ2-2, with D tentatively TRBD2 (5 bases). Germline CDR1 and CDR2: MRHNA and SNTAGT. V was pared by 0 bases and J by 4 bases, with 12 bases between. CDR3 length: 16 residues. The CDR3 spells CASSDSSGRPTGELFF. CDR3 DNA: TGTGCCAGCAGTGACTCGTCGGGGAGACCCACCGGGGAGCTGTTTTTT.

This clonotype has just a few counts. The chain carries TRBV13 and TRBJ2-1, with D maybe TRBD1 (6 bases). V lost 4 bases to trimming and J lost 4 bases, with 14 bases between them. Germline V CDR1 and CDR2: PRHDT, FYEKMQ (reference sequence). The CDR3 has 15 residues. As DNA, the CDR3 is TGTGCCAGCAGCTCATTGGGGACACGGTACAATGAGCAGTTCTTC. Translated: CASSSLGTRYNEQFF.

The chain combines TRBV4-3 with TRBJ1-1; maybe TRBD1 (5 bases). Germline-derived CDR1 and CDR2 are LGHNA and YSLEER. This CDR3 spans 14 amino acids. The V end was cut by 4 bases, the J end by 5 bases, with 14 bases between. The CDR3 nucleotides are TGCGCCAGCAGCCGGGACGGGGGGTTTACTGAAGCTTTCTTT. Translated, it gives CASSRDGGFTEAFF.

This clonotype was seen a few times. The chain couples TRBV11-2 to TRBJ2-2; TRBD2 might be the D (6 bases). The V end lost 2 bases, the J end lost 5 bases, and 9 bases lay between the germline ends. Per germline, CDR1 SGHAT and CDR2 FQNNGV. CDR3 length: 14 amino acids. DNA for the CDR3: TGTGCCAGCAGCTTATATAGCGGAACCGGGGAGCTGTTTTTT. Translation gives CASSLYSGTGELFF.

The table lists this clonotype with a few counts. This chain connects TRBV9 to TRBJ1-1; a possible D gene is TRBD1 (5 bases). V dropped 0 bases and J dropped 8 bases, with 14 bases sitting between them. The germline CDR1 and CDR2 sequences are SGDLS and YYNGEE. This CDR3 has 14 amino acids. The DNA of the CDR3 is TGTGCCAGCAGCGTAGGGGGCAGGCTTTCCGAAGCTTTCTTT. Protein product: CASSVGGRLSEAFF.

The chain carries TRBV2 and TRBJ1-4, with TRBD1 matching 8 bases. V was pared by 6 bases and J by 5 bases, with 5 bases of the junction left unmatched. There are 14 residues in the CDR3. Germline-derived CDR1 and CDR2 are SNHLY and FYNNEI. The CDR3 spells CASRLRQGNEKLFF. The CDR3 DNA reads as TGTGCCAGCAGGCTAAGACAGGGGAATGAAAAACTGTTTTTT.

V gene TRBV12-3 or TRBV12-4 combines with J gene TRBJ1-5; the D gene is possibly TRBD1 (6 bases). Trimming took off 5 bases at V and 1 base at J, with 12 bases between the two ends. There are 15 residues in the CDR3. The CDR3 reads CASSTGLGSNQPQHF. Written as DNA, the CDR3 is TGTGCCAGCAGTACAGGGCTGGGGAGCAATCAGCCCCAGCATTTT.

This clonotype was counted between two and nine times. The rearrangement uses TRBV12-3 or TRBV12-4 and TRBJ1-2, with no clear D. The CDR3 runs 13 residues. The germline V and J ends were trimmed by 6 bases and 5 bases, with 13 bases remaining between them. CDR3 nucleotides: TGTGCCAGCAGGAGGGCCCCGGGGTATGGCTACACCTTC. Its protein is CASRRAPGYGYTF.

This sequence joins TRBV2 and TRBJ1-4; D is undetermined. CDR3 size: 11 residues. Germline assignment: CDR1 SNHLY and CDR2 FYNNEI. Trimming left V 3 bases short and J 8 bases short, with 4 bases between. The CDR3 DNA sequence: TGTGCCAGCAGTGAGCGGGAAAAACTGTTTTTT. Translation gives CASSEREKLFF. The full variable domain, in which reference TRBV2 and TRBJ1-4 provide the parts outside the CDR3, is EPEVTQTPSHQVTQMGQEVILRCVPISNHLYFYWYRQILGQKVEFLVSFYNNEISEKSEIFDDQFSVERPDGSNFTLKIRSTKLEDSAMYFCASSEREKLFFGSGTQLSVL.

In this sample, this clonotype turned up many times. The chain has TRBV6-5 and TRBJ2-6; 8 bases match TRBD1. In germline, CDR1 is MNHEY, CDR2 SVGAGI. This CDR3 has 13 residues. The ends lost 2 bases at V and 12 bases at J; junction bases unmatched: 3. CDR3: CASSYQGASVLTF. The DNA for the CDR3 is TGTGCCAGCAGTTACCAGGGGGCAAGCGTCCTGACTTTC.

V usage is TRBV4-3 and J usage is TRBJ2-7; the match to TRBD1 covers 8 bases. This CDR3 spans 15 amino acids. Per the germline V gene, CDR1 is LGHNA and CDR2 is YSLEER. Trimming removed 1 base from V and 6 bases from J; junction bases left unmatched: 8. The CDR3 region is CASSQGYSGGGEQYF. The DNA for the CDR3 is TGCGCCAGCAGCCAAGGGTACTCAGGGGGCGGCGAGCAGTACTTC.

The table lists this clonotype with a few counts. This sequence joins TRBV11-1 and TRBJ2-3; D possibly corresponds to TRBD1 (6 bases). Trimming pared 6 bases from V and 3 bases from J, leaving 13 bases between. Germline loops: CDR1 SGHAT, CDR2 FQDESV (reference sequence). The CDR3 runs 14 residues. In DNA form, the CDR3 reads TGTGCCAGCAGACCAACAGGGCTTACAGATACGCAGTATTTT. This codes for CASRPTGLTDTQYF.

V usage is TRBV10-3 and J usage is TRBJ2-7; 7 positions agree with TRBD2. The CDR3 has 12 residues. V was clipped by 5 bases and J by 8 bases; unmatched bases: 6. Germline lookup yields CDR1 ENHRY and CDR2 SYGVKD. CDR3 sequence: CAISTSRGKQYV. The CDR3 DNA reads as TGTGCCATCAGTACCTCGCGGGGGAAGCAGTACGTC.

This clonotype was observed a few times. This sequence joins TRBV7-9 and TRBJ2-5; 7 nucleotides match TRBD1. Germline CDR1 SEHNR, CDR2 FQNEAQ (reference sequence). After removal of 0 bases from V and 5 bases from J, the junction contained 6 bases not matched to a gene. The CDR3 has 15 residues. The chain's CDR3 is CASSLAEGARETQYF. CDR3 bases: TGTGCCAGCAGCTTAGCAGAGGGGGCTCGGGAGACCCAGTACTTC. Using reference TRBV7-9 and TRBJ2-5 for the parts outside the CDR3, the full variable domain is DTGVSQNPRHKITKRGQNVTFRCDPISEHNRLYWYRQTLGQGPEFLTYFQNEAQLEKSRLLSDRFSAERPKGSFSTLEIQRTEQGDSAMYLCASSLAEGARETQYFGPGTRLLVL.

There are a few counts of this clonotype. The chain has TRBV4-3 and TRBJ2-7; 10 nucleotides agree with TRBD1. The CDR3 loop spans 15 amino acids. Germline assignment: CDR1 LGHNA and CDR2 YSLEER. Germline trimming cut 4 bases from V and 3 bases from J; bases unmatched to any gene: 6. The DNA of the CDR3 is TGCGCCAGCAGCCCCGGGACAGGGGTCTACTACGAGCAGTACTTC. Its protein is CASSPGTGVYYEQYF.

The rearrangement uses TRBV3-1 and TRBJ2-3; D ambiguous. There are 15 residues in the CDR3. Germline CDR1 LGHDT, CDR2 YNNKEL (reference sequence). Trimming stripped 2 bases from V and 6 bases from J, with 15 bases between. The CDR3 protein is CASSQTRAAYDTQYF. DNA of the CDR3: TGTGCCAGCAGCCAAACCCGAGCTGCGTACGATACGCAGTATTTT.

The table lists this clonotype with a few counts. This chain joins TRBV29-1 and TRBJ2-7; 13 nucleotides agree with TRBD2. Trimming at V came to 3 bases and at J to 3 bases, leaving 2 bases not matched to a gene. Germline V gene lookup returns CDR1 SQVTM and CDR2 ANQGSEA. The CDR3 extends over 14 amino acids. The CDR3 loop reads CSVETSGGLYEQYF. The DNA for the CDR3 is TGCAGCGTTGAGACTAGCGGGGGGCTCTACGAGCAGTACTTC.

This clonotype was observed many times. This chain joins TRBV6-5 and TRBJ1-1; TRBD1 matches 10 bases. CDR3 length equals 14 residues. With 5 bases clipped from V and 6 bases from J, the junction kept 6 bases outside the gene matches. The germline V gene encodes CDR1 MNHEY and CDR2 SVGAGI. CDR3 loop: CASSSPGTGAEAFF. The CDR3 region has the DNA TGTGCCAGCAGTAGCCCCGGGACAGGGGCTGAAGCTTTCTTT.

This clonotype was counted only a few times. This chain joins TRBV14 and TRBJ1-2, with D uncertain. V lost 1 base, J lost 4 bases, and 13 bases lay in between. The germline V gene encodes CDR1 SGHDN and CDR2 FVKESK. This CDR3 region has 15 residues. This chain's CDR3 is CASSQVSVRRYGYTF. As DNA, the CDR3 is TGTGCCAGCAGCCAAGTTTCCGTCCGACGCTATGGCTACACCTTC.